A single sample is the source of the 2 T cell receptor beta chains below, sequenced in a study of shared clonotypes between healthy human individuals. Assay used: immunoSEQ multiplex PCR; TCRdb lists only in-frame clones, some missing. The sample has some 360,000 clones; less than 85% are singletons. The sequencing sample was made of memory CD4+ T cells sorted from blood. The subset: CD45RA-negative fraction. These receptors were collected from a man aged 25-40 years in good health.

The V call is TRBV11-2, the J call TRBJ2-7; no clear D. Per the germline V gene, CDR1 is SGHAT and CDR2 is FQNNGV. V dropped 1 base and J dropped 3 bases, with 4 bases sitting between them. The CDR3 consists of 12 residues. The CDR3 here is CASSLGFYEQYF. CDR3 sequence (DNA): TGTGCCAGCAGCTTAGGTTTCTACGAGCAGTACTTC.

The rearrangement joins TRBV10-2 to TRBJ2-3; D is ambiguous. Germline V CDR1 and CDR2: WSHSY, SAAADI. V lost 11 bases, J lost 4 bases, and 16 bases lay in between. The CDR3 length is 13 residues. CDR3 in amino acids: CARANGRADTQYF. CDR3 nucleotides: TGCGCCCGGGCAAACGGTCGGGCAGATACGCAGTATTTT.